This T cell receptor (beta chain) was documented in a study of T cell responses to AZD1222 COVID-19 vaccine. CDR1 SNHLY and CDR2 FYNNEI come from the germline V gene. With 10 bases removed from V and 6 bases from J, the gap between germline ends came to 14 bases. The CDR3 is made up of 12 amino acids. Findings and caveats of the study: Donors were largely white British and mainly female; clonal diversity was possibly underestimated.

The method was immunoSEQ multiplex PCR; TCRdb's version includes in-frame clones alone and lacks a portion of them. The sample yields roughly 150,000 clones, over 90% seen once. Concerning this clone: The antigen remains undetermined.

The origin of this receptor is an adult in good health. The input for sequencing was peripheral blood, taken on day 0 of AZD1222 vaccination. This rearrangement joins TRBV2 to TRBJ2-3; D perhaps matches TRBD2 (5 bases). CDR3 in amino acids: CATGYTTDTQYF. As DNA, the CDR3 is TGTGCCACGGGATATACAACGGATACGCAGTATTTT. The full variable domain, rest sourced from reference TRBV2 and TRBJ2-3, is EPEVTQTPSHQVTQMGQEVILRCVPISNHLYFYWYRQILGQKVEFLVSFYNNEISEKSEIFDDQFSVERPDGSNFTLKIRSTKLEDSAMYFCATGYTTDTQYFGPGTRLTVL.